These 21 T cell receptor beta chains were all obtained from the same sample, sequenced in a study of CD4 and CD8 cells across lung adenocarcinoma regions (dated by TCRdb to 2017 to 2018). The library was made by PCR. Sequenced using a HiSeq X Ten. Using fastp trimming at Q25 and MiXCR clonotype assembly, TCRdb reanalyzed the public sequencing data and kept in-frame beta chains. Rows are unified per CDR3 protein, each entry keeping the most common DNA and genes. The sample records approximately 13,000 distinct CDR3 sequences, approximately 43% of which are singletons. Clones ranked in the top ten supply 17% of the sample. Material: CD4+ T cells from the center of a lung tumor. This specimen's cell subset or site label, per the study, means: tumor center region. Receptors were obtained from a male donor with lung adenocarcinoma. The CD4 and CD8 labels of this study may be unreliable.

By share, this clonotype counts as hyperexpanded (1% or more). This chain connects TRBV10-1 to TRBJ2-5, with D tentatively TRBD2 (5 bases). The V end lost 0 bases, the J end lost 11 bases, and 13 bases lay between the germline ends. The V gene's germline CDR1 is WNHNN and CDR2 SYGVQD (reference sequence). This CDR3 is built from 13 residues. The CDR3 here is CASSESAGSEQYF. Written as DNA, the CDR3 is TGCGCCAGCAGTGAGTCGGCGGGCTCAGAGCAGTACTTC.

This clonotype was detected only once. A junction boundary mismatches the germline segment, possibly from a read error. The chain carries TRBV6-1 and TRBJ2-6, with unresolved D. Per germline, CDR1 MNHNS and CDR2 SASEGT. The CDR3 spans 14 residues. CDR3 sequence reads: CASRTPPCSNELYF. As DNA, the CDR3 is TGTGCCAGCAGGACTCCCCCTTGCTCCAACGAGCTGTATTTC.

This rearrangement joins TRBV6-1 to TRBJ2-3, with D unclear. The V gene's germline CDR1 is MNHNS and CDR2 SASEGT. V lost 6 bases and J 3 bases, leaving 16 bases between the germline ends. CDR3 length: 15 residues. This CDR3 is CASSSPPLGTDTQYF. Written as DNA, the CDR3 is TGTGCCAGCAGCTCTCCGCCCTTGGGGACAGATACGCAGTATTTT.

V and J are TRBV19 and TRBJ2-2; tentatively, D is TRBD1 or TRBD2 (6 bases each). Germline values: CDR1 LNHDA, CDR2 SQIVND (reference sequence). This CDR3 has 14 residues. V was pared by 6 bases and J by 4 bases, with 12 bases between. CDR3 loop: CASRIGGSTGELFF. The DNA for the CDR3 is TGTGCCAGTAGAATCGGGGGCAGCACCGGGGAGCTGTTTTTT.

Of note for this clonotype: A read error may produce the germline difference seen at one junction end. This chain uses TRBV6-4 with TRBJ2-3; 7 positions match TRBD2. The germline CDR1 and CDR2 sequences are MRHNA and SNTAGT. CDR3 length: 15 residues. CDR3 bases: TGTGCCAGCGGTGAGGGGAGGGGAGCCAAAGACACGCAGTATTTT. Protein product: CASGEGRGAKDTQYF.

This clonotype is labeled medium-sized. The chain uses TRBV6-1 and TRBJ2-1; 9 bases fit TRBD2. The germline V gene has CDR1 MNHNS and CDR2 SASEGT. CDR3 length: 11 residues. Losses at the gene ends were 6 bases for V and 12 bases for J; bases not matched to a gene: 3. CDR3 nucleotides: TGTGCCAGCAGCCTGACTAGCGGGCAGTTCTTC. The encoded protein is CASSLTSGQFF.

This clonotype was found a few times. The chain employs TRBV20-1 and TRBJ2-5, with D tentatively TRBD1 or TRBD2 (5 bases each). The CDR3 covers 14 residues. CDR1 is DFQATT and CDR2 is SNEGSKA in the germline V gene (reference sequence). V lost 0 bases to trimming and J lost 2 bases, with 10 bases between them. CDR3 bases: TGCAGTGCTAGAGATCAATGGGGGCAAGAGACCCAGTACTTC. Its protein product is CSARDQWGQETQYF.

This clonotype was seen repeatedly, ten times or more. The rearrangement joins TRBV27 to TRBJ2-2, with D unresolved. Germline CDR1 reads MNHEY; CDR2 reads SMNVEV (reference sequence). CDR3 size: 13 residues. Trimming removed 1 base from V and 6 bases from J, with 6 bases in between. CDR3 sequence: CASSLLAPGELFF. The CDR3, as DNA: TGTGCCAGCAGTTTATTGGCGCCCGGGGAGCTGTTTTTT.

This clonotype was detected ten times or more. The J gene is TRBJ1-1, the V gene TRBV6-1; maybe TRBD1 (5 bases). Trimming cost V 2 bases and J 4 bases, with 14 bases left between them. The CDR3 spans 15 residues. CDR1 MNHNS and CDR2 SASEGT come from the germline V gene. The CDR3 is CASSEWAGRGTEAFF. The CDR3 DNA is TGTGCCAGCAGTGAATGGGCGGGACGAGGCACTGAAGCTTTCTTT.

A note on this clonotype: Its ends do not fully match the called genes, so a read error is possible. DNA of the CDR3: TGTGCCAGCAGCCAGTTTTCTAGCGTCAATACGCAGTACTTT. Amino acids: CASSQFSSVNTQYF. V and J are TRBV6-1 and TRBJ2-1, with a possible D match to TRBD2 (6 bases). Germline V gene lookup returns CDR1 MNHNS and CDR2 SASEGT. The CDR3 is made up of 14 amino acids.

This clonotype showed up just a few times. This chain joins TRBV6-1 and TRBJ2-3; TRBD2 matches at 8 bases. This CDR3 region has 15 residues. The V gene end was trimmed by 5 bases and the J gene end by 7 bases; junction bases not matched to a gene: 11. Per germline, CDR1 MNHNS and CDR2 SASEGT. The CDR3 reads CASSPGGLDLYTQYF. CDR3 nucleotide sequence: TGTGCCAGCAGTCCCGGGGGACTAGACTTATATACGCAGTATTTT.

The rearrangement links TRBV27 to TRBJ2-5, with D tentatively TRBD1 or TRBD2 (5 bases each). Judging by the DNA end, TRBJ2-7 fits better; the J call may be wrong. The germline V gene encodes CDR1 MNHEY and CDR2 SMNVEV (reference sequence). The CDR3 sequence is 18 residues long. The CDR3 region is CASSLTGTGPKGKYEQYF. The DNA of the CDR3 is TGTGCCAGCAGTCTAACCGGGACGGGACCTAAGGGGAAGTACGAGCAGTACTTC.

The CDR3 is CASSAAGLGAKNTQYF. CDR3 DNA sequence: TGTGCCAGCAGCGCCGCGGGGCTGGGGGCCAAAAATACTCAGTACTTC. This chain joins TRBV7-6 and TRBJ2-4; D tentatively reads TRBD1 or TRBD2 (6 bases each). Between the trimmed V and J ends, which lost 5 bases and 12 bases, there was a span of 26 bases. The CDR3 has 16 amino acids. The germline CDR1 and CDR2 sequences are SGHVS and FNYEAQ. Supplemented by reference TRBV7-6 and TRBJ2-4, the full variable domain reads GAGVSQSPRYKVTKRGQDVALRCDPISGHVSLYWYRQALGQGPEFLTYFNYEAQQDKSGLPNDRFSAERPEGSISTLTIQRTEQRDSAMYRCASSAAGLGAKNTQYFGAGTRLSVL.

This clonotype was seen many times. The chain joins TRBV6-1 to TRBJ1-2; D unresolved. V shed 6 bases and J shed 6 bases, with 20 bases lying between them. The CDR3 contains 15 residues. Germline V gene data show CDR1 as MNHNS and CDR2 as SASEGT. CDR3 loop: CASRTRDRGVDGYTF. The CDR3 coding sequence is TGTGCCAGCAGGACGCGCGATCGAGGTGTTGATGGCTACACCTTC.

The V call is TRBV10-2, the J call TRBJ2-1; D is uncertain. The ends were cut back, 1 base at V and 12 bases at J, with 10 bases in the middle. Germline V gives CDR1 WSHSY, CDR2 SAAADI. The CDR3 covers 12 residues. The CDR3 coding sequence is TGCGCCAGCAGTGAGTACTGGGCGGTGCAGTTCTTC. Translated: CASSEYWAVQFF.

V and J are TRBV6-1 and TRBJ2-5; 16 nucleotides line up with TRBD2. The J call could be wrong; TRBJ2-1 is a better fit for the DNA end. The CDR3 extends over 18 amino acids. CDR1 and CDR2 (germline): MNHNS, SASEGT. The CDR3: CASRKFSGLAGGLREQFF. CDR3 nucleotide sequence: TGTGCCAGCAGGAAATTCTCGGGACTAGCGGGGGGGCTTCGAGAGCAGTTCTTC.

The CDR3 DNA reads TGTGCCAGTGGGCTAGCGGGAGTCTTCTACGAGCAGTACTTC. It translates to CASGLAGVFYEQYF. The chain links TRBV27 to TRBJ2-7, with TRBD2 matching over 10 bases. The CDR3 sequence is 14 residues long. The junction had 8 bases not matched to a gene; V was cut back by 9 bases and J by 3 bases. Germline lookup yields CDR1 MNHEY and CDR2 SMNVEV (reference sequence).

The genes are TRBV11-1 and TRBJ2-3; maybe TRBD2 (6 bases). With 4 bases removed from V and 7 bases from J, the gap between germline ends came to 12 bases. The germline V gene encodes CDR1 SGHAT and CDR2 FQDESV (reference sequence). The CDR3 has 13 residues. In DNA form, the CDR3 reads TGTGCCAGCAGCTCTAGCGCGGTAAATACGCAGTATTTT. Its protein product is CASSSSAVNTQYF.

This clonotype was observed a handful of times. The chain links TRBV14 to TRBJ2-5; D uncertain. Per the germline V gene, CDR1 is SGHDN and CDR2 is FVKESK. Trimming took off 0 bases at V and 0 bases at J, with 5 bases between the two ends. This CDR3 has 14 residues. In DNA, the CDR3 is TGTGCCAGCAGCCAAGATAACAACCAAGAGACCCAGTACTTC. Amino acid sequence: CASSQDNNQETQYF.

Turning to this clonotype: This CDR3 fails to terminate in the conserved phenylalanine or tryptophan, so it likely reflects a read error. The limits of the CDR3 on the DNA are not certain, so only TCRdb's listed CDR3 is given. The chain uses TRBV6-1 and TRBJ2-5; TRBD1 reflects the table's D call only, with no check against the DNA. A total of 13 residues make up the CDR3, ends included. The germline V gene encodes CDR1 MNHNS and CDR2 SASEGT. The CDR3: CASRQGGAETQFL.

The chain combines TRBV28 with TRBJ2-2; the D call may be TRBD1 or TRBD2 (5 bases each). Trimming stripped 6 bases from V and 2 bases from J, with 16 bases between. This CDR3 comprises 16 residues. CDR1 and CDR2 (germline): MDHEN, SYDVKM. CDR3 loop: CASSPGTDSNTGELFF. The CDR3 nucleotides read TGTGCCAGCAGCCCTGGGACCGACTCAAACACCGGGGAGCTGTTTTTT. The full variable domain, rest sourced from reference TRBV28 and TRBJ2-2, is DVKVTQSSRYLVKRTGEKVFLECVQDMDHENMFWYRQDPGLGLRLIYFSYDVKMKEKGDIPEGYSVSREKKERFSLILESASTNQTSMYLCASSPGTDSNTGELFFGEGSRLTVL.